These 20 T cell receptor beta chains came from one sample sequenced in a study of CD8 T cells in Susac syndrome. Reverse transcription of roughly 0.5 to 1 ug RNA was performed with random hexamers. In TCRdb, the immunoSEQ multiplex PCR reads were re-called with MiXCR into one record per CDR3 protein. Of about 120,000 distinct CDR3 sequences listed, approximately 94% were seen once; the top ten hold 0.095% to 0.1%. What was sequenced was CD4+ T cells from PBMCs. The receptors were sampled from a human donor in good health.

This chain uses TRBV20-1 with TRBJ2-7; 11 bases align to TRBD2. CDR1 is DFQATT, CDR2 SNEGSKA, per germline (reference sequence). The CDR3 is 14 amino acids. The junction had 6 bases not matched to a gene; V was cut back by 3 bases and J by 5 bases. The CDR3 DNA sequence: TGCAGTGCTAGCTGGCCTAGCGGGAGGCACGAGCAGTACTTC. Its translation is CSASWPSGRHEQYF.

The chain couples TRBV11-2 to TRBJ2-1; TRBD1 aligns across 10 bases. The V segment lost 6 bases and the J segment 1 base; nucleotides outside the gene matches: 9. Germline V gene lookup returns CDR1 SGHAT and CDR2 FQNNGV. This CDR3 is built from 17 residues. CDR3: CASSFADRGLSYNEQFF. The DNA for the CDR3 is TGTGCCAGCAGTTTCGCGGACAGGGGGTTGTCCTACAATGAGCAGTTCTTC.

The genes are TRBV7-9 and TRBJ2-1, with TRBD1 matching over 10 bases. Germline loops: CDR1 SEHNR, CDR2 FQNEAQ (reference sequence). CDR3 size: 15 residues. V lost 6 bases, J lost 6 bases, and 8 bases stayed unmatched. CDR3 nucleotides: TGTGCCAGCAGTCCCGACAGGGGGCGCCGCAATGAGCAGTTCTTC. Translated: CASSPDRGRRNEQFF.

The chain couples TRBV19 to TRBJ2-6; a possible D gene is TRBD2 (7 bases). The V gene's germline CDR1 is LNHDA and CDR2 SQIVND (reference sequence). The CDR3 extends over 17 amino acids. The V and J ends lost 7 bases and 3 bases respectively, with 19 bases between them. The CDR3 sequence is CASTPLAGADGANVLTF. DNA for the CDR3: TGTGCCAGTACCCCGCTGGCGGGGGCGGATGGGGCCAACGTCCTGACTTTC.

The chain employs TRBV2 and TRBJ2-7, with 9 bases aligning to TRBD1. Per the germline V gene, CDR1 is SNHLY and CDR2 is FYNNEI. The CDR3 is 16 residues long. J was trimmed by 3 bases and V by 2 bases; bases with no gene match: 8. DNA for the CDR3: TGTGCCAGCAGTGAAAGCTCCGGGACAGGGTTCTACGAGCAGTACTTC. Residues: CASSESSGTGFYEQYF.

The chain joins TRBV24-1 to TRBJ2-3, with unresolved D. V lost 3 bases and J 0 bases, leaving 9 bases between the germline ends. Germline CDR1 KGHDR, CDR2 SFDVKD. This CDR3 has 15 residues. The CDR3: CATSDAQDSTDTQYF. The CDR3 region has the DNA TGTGCCACCAGTGATGCCCAGGACAGCACAGATACGCAGTATTTT.

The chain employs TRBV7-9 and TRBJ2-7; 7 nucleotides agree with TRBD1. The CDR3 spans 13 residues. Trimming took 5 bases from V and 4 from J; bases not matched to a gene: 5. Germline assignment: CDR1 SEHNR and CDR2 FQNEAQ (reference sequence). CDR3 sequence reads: CASSPSQGYEQYF. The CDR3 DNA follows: TGTGCCAGCAGCCCTTCACAGGGGTACGAGCAGTACTTC.

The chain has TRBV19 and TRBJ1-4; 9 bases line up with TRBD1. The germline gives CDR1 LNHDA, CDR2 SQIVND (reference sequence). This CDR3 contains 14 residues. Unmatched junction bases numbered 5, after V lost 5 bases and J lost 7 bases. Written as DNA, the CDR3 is TGTGCCAGTAGTTTCGGGACAGGGCCTGAAAAACTGTTTTTT. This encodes CASSFGTGPEKLFF.

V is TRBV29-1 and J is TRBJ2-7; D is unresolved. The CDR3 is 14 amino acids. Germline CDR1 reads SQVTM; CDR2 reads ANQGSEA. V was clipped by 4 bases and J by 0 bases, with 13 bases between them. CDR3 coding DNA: TGCAGCGTTGTCCTAGGACGGAGCTCCTACGAGCAGTACTTC. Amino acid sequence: CSVVLGRSSYEQYF.

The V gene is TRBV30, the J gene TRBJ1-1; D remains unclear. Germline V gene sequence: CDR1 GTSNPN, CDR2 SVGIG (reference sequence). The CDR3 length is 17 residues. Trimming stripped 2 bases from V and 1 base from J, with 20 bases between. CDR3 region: CAWSTQNQTGRNTEAFF. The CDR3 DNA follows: TGTGCCTGGAGTACTCAAAACCAAACTGGACGGAACACTGAAGCTTTCTTT.

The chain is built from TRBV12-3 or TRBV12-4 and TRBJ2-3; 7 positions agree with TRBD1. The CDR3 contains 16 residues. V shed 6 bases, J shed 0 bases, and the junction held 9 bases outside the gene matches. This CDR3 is CASSYTGVSSTDTQYF. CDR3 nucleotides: TGTGCCAGCAGCTATACAGGGGTCTCTAGCACAGATACGCAGTATTTT.

This CDR3 is CASSPGENTDTQYF. The CDR3 DNA sequence: TGTGCCAGCAGCCCGGGTGAGAACACAGATACGCAGTATTTT. This chain links TRBV7-3 with TRBJ2-3; D gene uncertain. The CDR3 spans 14 residues. Trimming shortened V by 5 bases and J by 2 bases, and 11 bases separated the two germline ends. Germline V CDR1 and CDR2: SGHTA, FQGTGA.

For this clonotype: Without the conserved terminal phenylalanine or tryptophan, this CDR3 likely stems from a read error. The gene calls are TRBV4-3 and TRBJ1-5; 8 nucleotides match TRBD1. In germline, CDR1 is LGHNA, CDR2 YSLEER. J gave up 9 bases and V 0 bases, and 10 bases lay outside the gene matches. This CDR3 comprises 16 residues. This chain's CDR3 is CASSQEVQGAAGPQHL. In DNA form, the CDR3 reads TGCGCCAGCAGCCAAGAAGTGCAGGGGGCTGCGGGGCCCCAGCATCTT.

CDR3 nucleotides: TGCGCCAGCAGTCAAGCAATTGGGACTAGCGGATGCACAGATACGCAGTATTTT. It translates to CASSQAIGTSGCTDTQYF. The V and J genes are TRBV23-1 and TRBJ2-3; 11 bases are shared with TRBD2. TRBV23-1 is noted as an ORF with a role that remains uncertain. Germline trimming cut 2 bases from V and 1 base from J; bases unmatched to any gene: 8. The CDR3 length is 18 residues.

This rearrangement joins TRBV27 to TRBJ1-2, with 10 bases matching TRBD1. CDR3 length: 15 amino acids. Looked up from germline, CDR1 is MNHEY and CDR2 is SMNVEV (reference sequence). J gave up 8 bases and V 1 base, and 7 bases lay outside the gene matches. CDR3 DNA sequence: TGTGCCAGCAGTTTATTCGGGACAGGGGTGATCGGCTACACCTTC. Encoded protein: CASSLFGTGVIGYTF.

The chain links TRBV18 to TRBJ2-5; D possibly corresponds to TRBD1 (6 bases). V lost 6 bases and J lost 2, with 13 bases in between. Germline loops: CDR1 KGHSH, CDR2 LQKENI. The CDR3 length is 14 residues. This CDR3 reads CASSRQEPQETQYF. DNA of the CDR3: TGTGCCAGCTCCCGACAGGAACCGCAAGAGACCCAGTACTTC.

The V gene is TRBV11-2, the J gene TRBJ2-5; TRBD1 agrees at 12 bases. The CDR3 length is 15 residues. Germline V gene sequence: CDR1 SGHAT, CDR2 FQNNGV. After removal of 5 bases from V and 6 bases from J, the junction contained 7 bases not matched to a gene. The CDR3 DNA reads TGTGCCAGCAGCATCGGGACAGGGGGCGCAAAGACCCAGTACTTC. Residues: CASSIGTGGAKTQYF.

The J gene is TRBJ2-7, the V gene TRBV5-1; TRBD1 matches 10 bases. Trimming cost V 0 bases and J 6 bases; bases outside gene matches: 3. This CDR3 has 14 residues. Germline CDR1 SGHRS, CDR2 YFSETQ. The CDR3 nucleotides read TGCGCCAGCAGCTTGGGGGACAGGGGACTCGAGCAGTACTTC. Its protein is CASSLGDRGLEQYF.

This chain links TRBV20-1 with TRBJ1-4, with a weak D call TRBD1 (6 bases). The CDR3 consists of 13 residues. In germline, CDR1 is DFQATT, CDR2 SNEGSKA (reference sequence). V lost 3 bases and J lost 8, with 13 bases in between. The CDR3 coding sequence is TGCAGTGCTAGCAGGGGTGGTGGCGAAAAACTGTTTTTT. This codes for CSASRGGGEKLFF.

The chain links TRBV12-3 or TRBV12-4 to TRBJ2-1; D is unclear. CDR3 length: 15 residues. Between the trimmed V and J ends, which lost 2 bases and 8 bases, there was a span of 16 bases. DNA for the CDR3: TGTGCCAGCAGTTTAAGGTCGGCAGGTAACCATGAGCAGTTCTTC. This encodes CASSLRSAGNHEQFF.